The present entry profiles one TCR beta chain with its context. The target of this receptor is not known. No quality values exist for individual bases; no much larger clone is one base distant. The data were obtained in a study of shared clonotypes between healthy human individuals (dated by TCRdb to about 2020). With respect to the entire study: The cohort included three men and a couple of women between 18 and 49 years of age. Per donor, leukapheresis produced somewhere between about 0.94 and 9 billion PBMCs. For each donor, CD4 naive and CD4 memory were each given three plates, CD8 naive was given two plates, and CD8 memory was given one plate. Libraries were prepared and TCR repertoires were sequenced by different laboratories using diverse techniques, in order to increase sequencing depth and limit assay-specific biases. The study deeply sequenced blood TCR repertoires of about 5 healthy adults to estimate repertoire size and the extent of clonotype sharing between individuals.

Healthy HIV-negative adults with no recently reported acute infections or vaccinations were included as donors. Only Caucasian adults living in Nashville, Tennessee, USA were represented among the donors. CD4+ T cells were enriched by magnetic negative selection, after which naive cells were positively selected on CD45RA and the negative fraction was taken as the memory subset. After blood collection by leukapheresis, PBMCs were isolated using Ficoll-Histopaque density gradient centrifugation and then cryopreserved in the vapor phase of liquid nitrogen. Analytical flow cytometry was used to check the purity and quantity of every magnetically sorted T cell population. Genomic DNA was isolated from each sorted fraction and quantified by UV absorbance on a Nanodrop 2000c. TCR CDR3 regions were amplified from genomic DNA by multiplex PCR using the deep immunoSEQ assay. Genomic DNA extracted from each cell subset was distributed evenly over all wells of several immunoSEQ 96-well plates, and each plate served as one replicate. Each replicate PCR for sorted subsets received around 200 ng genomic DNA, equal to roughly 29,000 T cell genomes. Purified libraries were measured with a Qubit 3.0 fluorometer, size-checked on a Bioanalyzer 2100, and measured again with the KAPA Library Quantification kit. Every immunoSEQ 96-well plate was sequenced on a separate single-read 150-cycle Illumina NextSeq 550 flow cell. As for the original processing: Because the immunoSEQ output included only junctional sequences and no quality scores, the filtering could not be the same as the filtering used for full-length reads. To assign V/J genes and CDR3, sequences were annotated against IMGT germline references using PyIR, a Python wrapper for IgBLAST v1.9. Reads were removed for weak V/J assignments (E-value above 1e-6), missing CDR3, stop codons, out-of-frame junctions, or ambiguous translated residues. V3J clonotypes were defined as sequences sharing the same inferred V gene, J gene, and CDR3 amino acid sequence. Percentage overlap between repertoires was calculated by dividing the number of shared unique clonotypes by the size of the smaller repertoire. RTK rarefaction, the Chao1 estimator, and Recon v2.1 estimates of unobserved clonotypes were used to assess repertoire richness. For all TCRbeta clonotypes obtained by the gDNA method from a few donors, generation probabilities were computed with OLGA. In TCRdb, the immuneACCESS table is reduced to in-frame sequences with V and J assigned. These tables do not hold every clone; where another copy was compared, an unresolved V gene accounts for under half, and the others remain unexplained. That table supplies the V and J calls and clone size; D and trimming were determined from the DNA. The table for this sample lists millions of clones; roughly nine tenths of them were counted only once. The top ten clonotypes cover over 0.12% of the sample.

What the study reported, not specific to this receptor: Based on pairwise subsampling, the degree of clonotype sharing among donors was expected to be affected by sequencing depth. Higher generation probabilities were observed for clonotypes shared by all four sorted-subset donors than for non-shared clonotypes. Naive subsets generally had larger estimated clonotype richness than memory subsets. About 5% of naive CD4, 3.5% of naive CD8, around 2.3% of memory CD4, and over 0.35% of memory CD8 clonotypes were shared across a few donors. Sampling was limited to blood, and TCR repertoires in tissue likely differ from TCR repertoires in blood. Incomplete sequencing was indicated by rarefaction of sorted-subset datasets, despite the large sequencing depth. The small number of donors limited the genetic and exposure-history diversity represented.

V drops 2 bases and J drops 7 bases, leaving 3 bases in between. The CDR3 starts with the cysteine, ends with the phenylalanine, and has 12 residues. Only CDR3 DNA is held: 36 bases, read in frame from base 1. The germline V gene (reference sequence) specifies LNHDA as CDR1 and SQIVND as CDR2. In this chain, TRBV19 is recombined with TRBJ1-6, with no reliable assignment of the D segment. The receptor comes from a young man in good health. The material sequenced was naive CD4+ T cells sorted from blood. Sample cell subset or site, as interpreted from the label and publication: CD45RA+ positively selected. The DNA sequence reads TGTGCCAGTAGTATAAAAAATTCACCCCTCCACTTT. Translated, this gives CASSIKNSPLHF.